A selection of T cell receptor beta chains follows, all from one sample in a study of T cell responses to AZD1222 COVID-19 vaccine. Measured with immunoSEQ multiplex PCR; TCRdb has only the in-frame clones, and not every one. This table holds about 170,000 clones, approximately 92% found once. The sample in question was peripheral blood, obtained on day 0 of AZD1222 vaccination. Source of these receptors: an adult in good health. The CDR3 runs from the conserved cysteine through the conserved F or W. The D gene is left open where the match is weak. Not all rows give a size; the values are once, few, many and, for expanded clones, a class.

V	size	D	J	length	DNA	CDR3
TRBV11-2	.	TRBD1	TRBJ1-1	15	TGTGCCAGCAGCTTAGTACAGGGGTTCGGCACTGAAGCTTTCTTT	CASSLVQGFGTEAFF
TRBV28	.	TRBD1	TRBJ1-5	14	TGTGCCAGCAGTCCCCGACAGGGAGATCAGCCCCAGCATTTT	CASSPRQGDQPQHF
TRBV29-1	.	TRBD1	TRBJ2-7	13	TGCAGCGTTGAAGATGACAGGGGCTACGAGCAGTACTTC	CSVEDDRGYEQYF
TRBV19	.	TRBD1	TRBJ2-2	16	TGTGCCAGTACCCGAAGGAAGGGACAGGGTACCGGGGAGCTGTTTTTT	CASTRRKGQGTGELFF
TRBV4-1	.	.	TRBJ2-7	13	TGCGCCAGCAGCCGAACAGGAGACTACGAGCAGTACTTC	CASSRTGDYEQYF
TRBV3-1/TRBV3-2	.	TRBD1	TRBJ1-1	15	TGTGCCAGCAGCCAATGGGGCAGGGGGCACACTGAAGCTTTCTTT	CASSQWGRGHTEAFF
TRBV11-2	.	TRBD1	TRBJ2-3	14	TGTGCCAGCAGCCCCGGACAGGGGGTATATACGCAGTATTTT	CASSPGQGVYTQYF
TRBV30	few	.	TRBJ2-7	13	TGTGCCTGGAGTAAGCCGGAACCCTACGAGCAGTACTTC	CAWSKPEPYEQYF
TRBV19	.	.	TRBJ2-1	12	TGTGCCAGTTCGACACGGCTTAATGAGCAGTTCTTC	CASSTRLNEQFF
TRBV27	.	TRBD2	TRBJ2-5	16	TGTGCCAGCAGTTTGTCCCTAGCGGGGGGGCGTGGGACCCAGTACTTC	CASSLSLAGGRGTQYF